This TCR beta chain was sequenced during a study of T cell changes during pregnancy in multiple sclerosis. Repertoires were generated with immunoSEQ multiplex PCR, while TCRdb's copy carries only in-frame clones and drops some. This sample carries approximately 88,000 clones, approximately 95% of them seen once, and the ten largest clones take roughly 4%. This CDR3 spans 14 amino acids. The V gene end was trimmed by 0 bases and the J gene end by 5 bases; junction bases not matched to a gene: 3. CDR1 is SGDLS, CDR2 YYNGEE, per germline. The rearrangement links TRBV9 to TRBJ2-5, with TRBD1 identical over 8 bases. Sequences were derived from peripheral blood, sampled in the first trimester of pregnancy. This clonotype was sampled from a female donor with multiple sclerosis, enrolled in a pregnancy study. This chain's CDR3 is CASSVAPGGETQYF. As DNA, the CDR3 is TGTGCCAGCAGCGTAGCTCCAGGGGGCGAGACCCAGTACTTC.